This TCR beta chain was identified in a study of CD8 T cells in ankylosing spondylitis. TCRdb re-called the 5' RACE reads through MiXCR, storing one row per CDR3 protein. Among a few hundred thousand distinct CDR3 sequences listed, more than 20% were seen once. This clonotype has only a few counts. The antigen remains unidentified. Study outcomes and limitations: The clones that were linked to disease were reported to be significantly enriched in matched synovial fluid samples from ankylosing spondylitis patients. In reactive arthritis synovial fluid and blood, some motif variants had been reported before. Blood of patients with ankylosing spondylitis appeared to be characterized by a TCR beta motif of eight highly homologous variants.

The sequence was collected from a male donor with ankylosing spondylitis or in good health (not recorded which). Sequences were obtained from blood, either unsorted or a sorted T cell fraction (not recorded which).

CDR3 sequence reads: CASSLTGGSRYGYTF. The DNA for the CDR3 is TGTGCCAGCAGTTTAACAGGGGGCTCCCGCTATGGCTACACCTTC. V is TRBV6-5 and J is TRBJ1-2; the match to TRBD1 covers 9 bases. Germline V gene data show CDR1 as MNHEY and CDR2 as SVGAGI. The CDR3 spans 15 residues. V lost 4 bases to trimming and J lost 4 bases; unmatched junction nucleotides: 7.